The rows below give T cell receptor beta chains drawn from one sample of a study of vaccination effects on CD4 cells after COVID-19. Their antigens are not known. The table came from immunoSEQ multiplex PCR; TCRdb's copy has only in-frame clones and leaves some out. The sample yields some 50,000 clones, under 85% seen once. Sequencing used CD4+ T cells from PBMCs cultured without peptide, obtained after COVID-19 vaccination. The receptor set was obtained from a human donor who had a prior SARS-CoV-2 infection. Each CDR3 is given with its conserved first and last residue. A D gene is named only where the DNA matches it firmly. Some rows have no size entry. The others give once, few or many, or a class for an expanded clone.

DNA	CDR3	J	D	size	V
TGTGCCAGCAGCGATCTCGACAGGGGGCTTTATGGCTACACCTTC	CASSDLDRGLYGYTF	TRBJ1-2	TRBD1	.	TRBV9
TGTGCCACCGGGGGGACTAGCGTTGGAGAGACCCAGTACTTC	CATGGTSVGETQYF	TRBJ2-5	TRBD2	.	TRBV19
TGTGCCTGGAGAAAGGGGGCCAAAAACATTCAGTACTTC	CAWRKGAKNIQYF	TRBJ2-4	.	.	TRBV30
TGTGCCAGTACTGAGTTAGGGGCAACTAATGAAAAACTGTTTTTT	CASTELGATNEKLFF	TRBJ1-4	.	.	TRBV19
TGTGCCAGTCATGAATTGGGTCAGCCCCAGCATTTT	CASHELGQPQHF	TRBJ1-5	.	.	TRBV19
TGCGCCAGCAGCCAAAGCCCGGGGGGAGAGACCCAGTACTTC	CASSQSPGGETQYF	TRBJ2-5	TRBD2	.	TRBV5-1
TGTGCCTGGAAAGAGCAAAGGGTGGGGGGCTACACCTTC	CAWKEQRVGGYTF	TRBJ1-2	.	.	TRBV30
TGTGCCACCAGCAACGGAAGGAGCTATGGCTACACCTTC	CATSNGRSYGYTF	TRBJ1-2	.	.	TRBV15
TGTGCCAGCAGCTTAGAATCAAGGGACCACGAGCAGTACTTC	CASSLESRDHEQYF	TRBJ2-7	.	once	TRBV7-9
TGTGCCAGCTTTACCATTCGCAGGGCCGGGGATGGCTACACCTTC	CASFTIRRAGDGYTF	TRBJ1-2	.	.	TRBV6-4
TGTGCCAGTAGTATCTCATTTTCGCGGGACCCCTACGAGCAGTACTTC	CASSISFSRDPYEQYF	TRBJ2-7	.	few	TRBV19
TGTGCCAGCAGTTTTACAGGGTTGGGAGGCTACACCTTC	CASSFTGLGGYTF	TRBJ1-2	.	.	TRBV27
TGTGCCAGCAGCCAAGATTCCGGGGCTGGTGAAAAACTGTTTTTT	CASSQDSGAGEKLFF	TRBJ1-4	.	.	TRBV14
TGTGCCAGCAGTTACTATAGCTATGGCTACACCTTC	CASSYYSYGYTF	TRBJ1-2	.	.	TRBV6-2/TRBV6-3
TGTGCCAGCAGCAAAGGCTCCAATCTGAACACTGAAGCTTTCTTT	CASSKGSNLNTEAFF	TRBJ1-1	.	.	TRBV7-6
TGTGCCAGCTCACCCCACCCGGGGATGGCTGAAGCTTTCTTT	CASSPHPGMAEAFF	TRBJ1-1	.	.	TRBV18
TGCGCCAGCAGCTCGATAGCGGACCGCTCCTACAATGAGCAGTTCTTC	CASSSIADRSYNEQFF	TRBJ2-1	.	.	TRBV5-1
TGTGCCAGCTCACCATCACAGGCCGGCTACGAGCAGTACTTC	CASSPSQAGYEQYF	TRBJ2-7	.	.	TRBV18
TGTGCCAGCAGTTTCCCTCCCCCCCTCCGCCAGTTCTTC	CASSFPPPLRQFF	TRBJ2-1	.	.	TRBV6-2/TRBV6-3
TGTGCCAGTAGCCCTCAGGAGAACTATGGCTACACCTTT	CASSPQENYGYTF	TRBJ1-2	.	.	TRBV19
TGTGCCAGCAGCTTGAATTGGCGGGCGACCTACGAGCAGTACTTC	CASSLNWRATYEQYF	TRBJ2-7	.	.	TRBV5-5
TGTGCCAGCAGCCCCGAACCCGGGGGAAGCTCCTACAATGAGCAGTTCTTC	CASSPEPGGSSYNEQFF	TRBJ2-1	.	.	TRBV7-2
TGCGCCAGCAGCCAAACCCTATCCGGGACTAGCGGGGGTTACACCTACGAGCAGTACTTC	CASSQTLSGTSGGYTYEQYF	TRBJ2-7	TRBD2	.	TRBV4-1
TGTGCCAGCAGCTCCTACAGGGGACAGGCTTACGAGCAGTACTTC	CASSSYRGQAYEQYF	TRBJ2-7	TRBD1	.	TRBV11-2
TGTGCCAGCTCCCGGGACAGCTTCTACGAGCAGTACTTC	CASSRDSFYEQYF	TRBJ2-7	TRBD1	.	TRBV18
TGTGCCAGCAGCGGCAAACAGGGACTAGCTAGTTCCCACACAGATACGCAGTATTTT	CASSGKQGLASSHTDTQYF	TRBJ2-3	TRBD2	.	TRBV9
TGTGCCAGTAGTCCCCGGGGTAGAGATGACAATGAGCAGTTCTTC	CASSPRGRDDNEQFF	TRBJ2-1	.	.	TRBV19
TGTGCCAGCTCAGACCGGACAGGGCCCTACGAGCAGTACTTC	CASSDRTGPYEQYF	TRBJ2-7	TRBD1	.	TRBV18
TGTGCCAGCAGCTTAGGGTCAGGAAACTATGGCTACACCTTC	CASSLGSGNYGYTF	TRBJ1-2	.	.	TRBV7-9
TGTGCCACCAGTGATTTGAAGAGGGAGCACACCGGGGAGCTGTTTTTT	CATSDLKREHTGELFF	TRBJ2-2	.	.	TRBV24-1
TGCGCCAGCAGCTTGCTACCGGGACAGGACACCGGGGAGCTGTTTTTT	CASSLLPGQDTGELFF	TRBJ2-2	TRBD1	.	TRBV5-1
TGTGCCAGCACTGTCAGCAGCACAGATACGCAGTATTTT	CASTVSSTDTQYF	TRBJ2-3	.	.	TRBV7-9
TGCAGCGCCTTACAGGGGGTTTTCAACTATGGCTACACCTTC	CSALQGVFNYGYTF	TRBJ1-2	TRBD1	few	TRBV29-1
TGTGCCAGCAGTGTAGCGGGAGCCTACAATGAGCAGTTCTTC	CASSVAGAYNEQFF	TRBJ2-1	TRBD2	.	TRBV27
TGTGCCTGGAGTCCCGGGTTTAATCAGCCCCAGCATTTT	CAWSPGFNQPQHF	TRBJ1-5	.	.	TRBV30
TGTGCCAGCAGCTTAGCGCGGGGTGTAGCTAATGAAAAACTGTTTTTT	CASSLARGVANEKLFF	TRBJ1-4	.	.	TRBV7-8
TGCAGCGCCTCAACAGGATTACTGGAAAAACTGTTTTTT	CSASTGLLEKLFF	TRBJ1-4	.	few	TRBV29-1
TGTGCCAGCAGCTTAGGTACTAGTCGTATCAATGAGCAGTTCTTC	CASSLGTSRINEQFF	TRBJ2-1	.	.	TRBV7-2
TGTGCCAGCAGTCCCGGGACTAGCGGGAGGGCCAATATCCGGCTGTTCTTC	CASSPGTSGRANIRLFF	TRBJ2-1	TRBD2	.	TRBV6-6
TGCGCCAGCAGCTCAGGACAGGGGGTTTTTAATGGCTACACCTTC	CASSSGQGVFNGYTF	TRBJ1-2	TRBD1	.	TRBV5-1
TGTGCCTGGAATGTTGCTGGGTTCGCCGGGGAGCTGTTTTTT	CAWNVAGFAGELFF	TRBJ2-2	.	.	TRBV30
TGTGCCAGCAGTGAAGTCCCAGGGAGTATCTATGGCTACACCTTC	CASSEVPGSIYGYTF	TRBJ1-2	.	.	TRBV2
TGTGCCAGCTCACCAACCGGGACAACCAACACTGAAGCTTTCTTT	CASSPTGTTNTEAFF	TRBJ1-1	.	.	TRBV18
TGCGCCAGCAGTGACCGGGTCCCAAGGGACACTGAAGCTTTCTTT	CASSDRVPRDTEAFF	TRBJ1-1	.	.	TRBV10-2
TGTGCCATCAAAGGGGGAGGAAATGAAAAACTGTTTTTT	CAIKGGGNEKLFF	TRBJ1-4	.	.	TRBV10-3
TGTGCCAGCCTAGGGACTGCCCTCTCCTACAATGAGCAGTTCTTC	CASLGTALSYNEQFF	TRBJ2-1	.	.	TRBV2
TGTGCCAGCAGCACCCTTGTGGGCAATGAGCAGTTCTTC	CASSTLVGNEQFF	TRBJ2-1	.	.	TRBV9
TGTGCCAGCAGCTTAGTAATGCACACAGATACGCAGTATTTT	CASSLVMHTDTQYF	TRBJ2-3	.	once	TRBV7-2
TGTGCTAGTGCCCAGATGACTCCCACAGATACGCAGTATTTT	CASAQMTPTDTQYF	TRBJ2-3	.	few	TRBV12-5
TGTGCCAGCAGTTCTAGCGGGAGGGCCCGCACAGATACGCAGTATTTT	CASSSSGRARTDTQYF	TRBJ2-3	TRBD2	once	TRBV5-5